The 30 T cell receptor beta chains listed next were all sequenced from one sample in a study of identical twins. TCRdb re-analysed the 5' RACE reads in MiXCR, keeping a single row per CDR3 protein. This repertoire shows 1.5 million to 2 million distinct CDR3 sequences, around a third found once; its top ten account for approximately 0.25%. The sample consisted of cord blood. The receptors stem from a newborn girl in good health.

In its sample, this clonotype was seen a few times. The chain recombines TRBV12-3 or TRBV12-4 with TRBJ2-7, with a weak D call TRBD1 (6 bases). Trimming pared 5 bases from V and 3 bases from J, leaving 17 bases between. The CDR3 contains 15 residues. CDR3 sequence reads: CASSLITGTLYEQYF. The CDR3 DNA sequence: TGTGCCAGCAGTCTTATTACCGGGACACTCTACGAGCAGTACTTC.

The genes are TRBV5-1 and TRBJ2-2; D call uncertain. Deletions cut 1 base from V and 5 bases from J, with 12 bases between. Germline values: CDR1 SGHRS, CDR2 YFSETQ. The CDR3 extends over 15 amino acids. CDR3 protein: CASSLQMDGTGELFF. CDR3 sequence (DNA): TGCGCCAGCAGCTTGCAGATGGACGGGACCGGGGAGCTGTTTTTT. The whole variable domain, remainder taken from reference TRBV5-1 and TRBJ2-2, is KAGVTQTPRYLIKTRGQQVTLSCSPISGHRSVSWYQQTPGQGLQFLFEYFSETQRNKGNFPGRFSGRQFSNSRSEMNVSTLELGDSALYLCASSLQMDGTGELFFGEGSRLTVL.

This chain uses TRBV6-1 with TRBJ2-4; D is possibly TRBD2 (5 bases). The CDR3 sequence is 16 residues long. Per the germline V gene, CDR1 is MNHNS and CDR2 is SASEGT. V was shortened by 8 bases and J by 0 bases, with 17 bases between the two germline ends. CDR3 residues: CASQARPGLAKNIQYF. In DNA form, the CDR3 reads TGTGCCAGCCAAGCCCGACCAGGACTAGCCAAAAACATTCAGTACTTC.

Turning to this clonotype: One junction end does not reproduce the germline sequence, and a read error may be involved. The chain carries TRBV10-3 and TRBJ2-1, with D possibly being TRBD2 (6 bases). The V gene's germline CDR1 is ENHRY and CDR2 SYGVKD. The CDR3 totals 14 residues. The CDR3 DNA sequence: TGTGCCATCAGTGTTAGCGGCTCCCACAATGAGCAGTTCTTC. It specifies CAISVSGSHNEQFF.

V and J are TRBV12-3 or TRBV12-4 and TRBJ1-4, with 8 bases fitting TRBD1. The CDR3 loop spans 14 amino acids. The trim removed 5 bases at V and 15 bases at J, leaving 14 bases unmatched. CDR3 amino acids: CASSPRDRLKGLFF. The DNA of the CDR3 is TGTGCCAGCAGTCCCCGGGACAGGCTAAAGGGGTTGTTTTTT.

The V gene is TRBV28, the J gene TRBJ1-1; D gene unclear. The CDR3 runs to 17 residues. The V gene's germline CDR1 is MDHEN and CDR2 SYDVKM. Deletions cut 7 bases from V and 4 bases from J, with 25 bases between. CDR3 protein: CASNIASGYETSTEAFF. CDR3 DNA sequence: TGTGCCAGCAACATTGCGTCGGGGTACGAGACGAGCACTGAAGCTTTCTTT.

The chain carries TRBV12-3 or TRBV12-4 and TRBJ2-7; D is unclear. TRBJ2-5 matches the DNA end more closely, so the J call is doubtful. There are 14 residues in the CDR3. This CDR3 reads CASIGDPGGETQYF. The CDR3 nucleotides are TGTGCCAGCATTGGCGACCCAGGCGGAGAGACCCAGTACTTC.

The chain recombines TRBV6-5 with TRBJ2-1, with D possibly TRBD1 on 6 matching bases. The end of the DNA aligns better with TRBJ2-7, so the J call may be wrong. Germline CDR1 MNHEY, CDR2 SVGAGI. The CDR3 is made up of 15 amino acids. In nucleotides, the CDR3 is TGTGCCAGCAGGGCCGACAGGAGCTCCTACAATGAGCAGTACTTC. It translates to CASRADRSSYNEQYF.

The rearrangement joins TRBV19 to TRBJ1-1, with 7 bases identical to TRBD1. V lost 3 bases to trimming and J lost 8 bases; unmatched junction nucleotides: 0. Per the germline V gene, CDR1 is LNHDA and CDR2 is SQIVND (reference sequence). This CDR3 spans 11 amino acids. DNA of the CDR3: TGTGCCAGTAGTATGGACAGGGAAGCTTTCTTT. Its translation: CASSMDREAFF.

This clonotype has just a few counts. This chain uses TRBV27 with TRBJ2-1, with TRBD1 identical over 10 bases. Germline V gene sequence: CDR1 MNHEY, CDR2 SMNVEV (reference sequence). The CDR3 is 14 residues long. With 3 bases clipped from V and 7 bases from J, the junction kept 3 bases outside the gene matches. CDR3 protein: CASSFSDRGNEQFF. CDR3 in DNA: TGTGCCAGCAGTTTCTCGGACAGGGGGAATGAGCAGTTCTTC.

The J gene is TRBJ2-5, the V gene TRBV7-7; D possibly corresponds to TRBD2 (6 bases). CDR1 and CDR2 (germline): SSHAT, FNYEAQ (reference sequence). CDR3 length equals 14 residues. This chain's CDR3 is CTSSLAQGLKTQYF. The CDR3 DNA follows: TGTACTAGCAGCTTAGCGCAGGGTTTAAAGACCCAGTACTTC.

The V and J genes are TRBV10-3 and TRBJ2-1, with 14 bases lining up with TRBD2. There are 16 residues in the CDR3. Trimming took 4 bases from V and 4 from J; bases not matched to a gene: 3. Germline CDR1 reads ENHRY; CDR2 reads SYGVKD. CDR3 residues: CAISVGTSGGYNEQFF. The CDR3 DNA reads as TGTGCCATCAGTGTTGGGACTAGCGGGGGATACAATGAGCAGTTCTTC.

The chain couples TRBV5-5 to TRBJ2-1, with TRBD2 identical over 7 bases. There are 16 residues in the CDR3. The J segment lost 3 bases and the V segment lost 3 bases, leaving 9 bases of the junction unmatched. Germline assignment: CDR1 SGHKS and CDR2 YYEKEE (reference sequence). CDR3 nucleotides: TGTGCCAGCAGCTGGCCAATAGCGGGCTTCTACAATGAGCAGTTCTTC. This encodes CASSWPIAGFYNEQFF.

This clonotype occurred a few times. The chain uses TRBV7-9 and TRBJ1-6; D remains unclear. Germline CDR1 is SEHNR and CDR2 is FQNEAQ (reference sequence). V was pared by 0 bases and J by 7 bases, with 10 bases between. The CDR3 has 15 residues. The CDR3 nucleotides are TGTGCCAGCAGCTTAGCGGTCTTCGCGAATTCACCCCTCCACTTT. Its protein product is CASSLAVFANSPLHF.

This clonotype has more than one count but fewer than ten. The V call is TRBV4-1, the J call TRBJ2-3; D is perhaps TRBD2 (5 bases). Between the trimmed V and J ends, which lost 0 bases and 1 base, there was a span of 8 bases. Per the germline V gene, CDR1 is MGHRA and CDR2 is YSYEKL. CDR3 length equals 15 residues. The CDR3 bases are TGCGCCAGCAGCCAAGAGTGGGGAGGCACAGATACGCAGTATTTT. Its protein product is CASSQEWGGTDTQYF.

The genes are TRBV6-6 and TRBJ2-1, with D unresolved. The V gene's germline CDR1 is MNHNY and CDR2 SVGAGI (reference sequence). This CDR3 comprises 16 residues. Trimming stripped 0 bases from V and 10 bases from J, with 19 bases between. In nucleotides, the CDR3 is TGTGCCAGCAGTTACTCGATGGGTAGAGTTTCCTACGAGCAGTTCTTC. Residues: CASSYSMGRVSYEQFF.

This clonotype was counted a few times. The J gene is TRBJ2-7, the V gene TRBV18, with 7 bases fitting TRBD2. Looked up from germline, CDR1 is KGHSH and CDR2 is LQKENI. The CDR3 loop spans 17 amino acids. Trimming cost V 3 bases and J 1 base; bases outside gene matches: 12. CDR3 DNA sequence: TGTGCCAGCTCACCGGGCCTAGCGGAGGGGATTTCCTACGAGCAGTACTTC. It translates to CASSPGLAEGISYEQYF.

In the case of this clonotype: A much larger clone differs from this one at a single base, so this may be a read error. The chain employs TRBV24-1 and TRBJ2-5; 8 bases map to TRBD1. V lost 3 bases and J lost 11; bases outside the gene matches: 13. The germline gives CDR1 KGHDR, CDR2 SFDVKD. The CDR3 totals 15 residues. The CDR3 spells CATSDGGTGGYEQYF. The CDR3 DNA sequence: TGTGCCACCAGTGATGGGGGGACAGGAGGATATGAGCAGTACTTC.

The rearrangement uses TRBV7-2 and TRBJ2-1; 10 bases map to TRBD2. The CDR3 contains 13 residues. Per germline, CDR1 SGHTA and CDR2 FQGNSA. The V and J ends lost 0 bases and 13 bases, in that order; junction bases with no gene match: 3. CDR3 in amino acids: CASSLALAGTQFF. CDR3 nucleotides: TGTGCCAGCAGCTTAGCACTAGCGGGGACCCAGTTCTTC.

The gene calls are TRBV6-5 and TRBJ2-5; 14 nucleotides agree with TRBD2. The CDR3 spans 16 residues. Germline CDR1 reads MNHEY; CDR2 reads SVGAGI. J lost 11 bases, V lost 6 bases, and 14 bases had no gene match. CDR3 in amino acids: CASSYPTSGRANEQYF. Here the CDR3 DNA reads TGTGCCAGCAGCTACCCGACTAGCGGGAGGGCCAATGAGCAGTACTTC.

This chain uses TRBV5-6 with TRBJ2-7; the match to TRBD2 covers 9 bases. Germline CDR1 reads SGHDT; CDR2 reads YYEEEE. V shed 1 base, J shed 7 bases, and the junction held 21 bases outside the gene matches. This CDR3 contains 19 residues. The CDR3 nucleotides read TGTGCCAGCAGCTTGTCGGAGAGCGGGAGGCCCAACTCCTACAATGAGCAGTACTTC. This sequence encodes CASSLSESGRPNSYNEQYF.

This sequence joins TRBV19 and TRBJ1-5; 7 nucleotides match TRBD1. J gave up 5 bases and V 3 bases, and 4 bases lay outside the gene matches. Germline CDR1 LNHDA, CDR2 SQIVND (reference sequence). The CDR3 covers 14 residues. The CDR3 nucleotides are TGTGCCAGTAGTATCATAGGGGGCGATCAGCCCCAGCATTTT. Translated: CASSIIGGDQPQHF.

The chain joins TRBV29-1 to TRBJ2-7, with D possibly TRBD2 on 5 matching bases. From germline, CDR1 is SQVTM and CDR2 ANQGSEA. The CDR3 contains 12 residues. V lost 4 bases, J lost 0 bases, and 7 bases lay in between. For the CDR3, the DNA is TGCAGCGTTGGAGGGCACTCCTACGAGCAGTACTTC. Encoded protein: CSVGGHSYEQYF.

This chain uses TRBV29-1 with TRBJ2-1; TRBD2 agrees at 13 bases. Trimming removed 5 bases from V and 7 bases from J; junction bases left unmatched: 5. Germline V gives CDR1 SQVTM, CDR2 ANQGSEA. The CDR3 has 14 amino acids. In DNA, the CDR3 is TGCAGCGTTTGGACTAGCGGGAGTAGGAATGAGCAGTTCTTC. Residues: CSVWTSGSRNEQFF.

The CDR3 region is CASSLVAGSSGYTF. The CDR3 DNA reads TGCGCCAGCAGCTTGGTCGCAGGGTCGTCTGGCTACACCTTC. The chain combines TRBV5-1 with TRBJ1-2; perhaps TRBD1 as D (5 bases). From germline, CDR1 is SGHRS and CDR2 YFSETQ. CDR3 length: 14 residues. V was pared by 0 bases and J by 7 bases, with 13 bases between.

This clonotype appeared a few times. The genes are TRBV4-1 and TRBJ2-1, with D unclear. Per germline, CDR1 MGHRA and CDR2 YSYEKL. The V end lost 0 bases, the J end lost 0 bases, and 12 bases lay between the germline ends. CDR3 length: 17 amino acids. CDR3 protein: CASSQDRVLSSYNEQFF. The CDR3 bases are TGCGCCAGCAGCCAAGATCGGGTTTTAAGCTCCTACAATGAGCAGTTCTTC.

This clonotype came up once. V is TRBV20-1 and J is TRBJ2-1; 9 nucleotides align to TRBD2. The J segment lost 2 bases and the V segment lost 1 base, leaving 6 bases of the junction unmatched. CDR1 is DFQATT, CDR2 SNEGSKA, per germline (reference sequence). The length of the CDR3 is 16 residues. CDR3 loop: CSARGVPSGTYNEQFF. For the CDR3, the DNA is TGCAGTGCTAGAGGGGTTCCTAGCGGGACCTACAATGAGCAGTTCTTC.

This chain links TRBV20-1 with TRBJ2-7, with TRBD2 as a possible D gene (6 bases). CDR1 and CDR2 (germline): DFQATT, SNEGSKA (reference sequence). CDR3 length equals 14 residues. With 1 base removed from V and 2 bases from J, the gap between germline ends came to 12 bases. The CDR3 coding sequence is TGCAGTGCTAGAGGTTCCGGGACTCCCTACGAGCAGTACTTC. Translation gives CSARGSGTPYEQYF.

The gene calls are TRBV30 and TRBJ1-1; tentative D call: TRBD1 (6 bases). The CDR3 extends over 14 amino acids. V was clipped by 0 bases and J by 1 base, with 9 bases between them. Germline V gene sequence: CDR1 GTSNPN, CDR2 SVGIG (reference sequence). The CDR3 protein is CAWSVGARNTEAFF. The DNA of the CDR3 is TGTGCCTGGAGTGTGGGGGCGCGGAACACTGAAGCTTTCTTT.

About this clonotype: The junction shows a germline mismatch at one end, possibly a read error. The V call is TRBV20-1, the J call TRBJ2-7; possible D gene TRBD1, 5 bases. Germline lookup yields CDR1 DFQATT and CDR2 SNEGSKA (reference sequence). CDR3 size: 12 residues. CDR3 nucleotides: TGCAGTGCTTCGGACAACTCCTGCGAGCAGTACTTC. It codes for CSASDNSCEQYF.